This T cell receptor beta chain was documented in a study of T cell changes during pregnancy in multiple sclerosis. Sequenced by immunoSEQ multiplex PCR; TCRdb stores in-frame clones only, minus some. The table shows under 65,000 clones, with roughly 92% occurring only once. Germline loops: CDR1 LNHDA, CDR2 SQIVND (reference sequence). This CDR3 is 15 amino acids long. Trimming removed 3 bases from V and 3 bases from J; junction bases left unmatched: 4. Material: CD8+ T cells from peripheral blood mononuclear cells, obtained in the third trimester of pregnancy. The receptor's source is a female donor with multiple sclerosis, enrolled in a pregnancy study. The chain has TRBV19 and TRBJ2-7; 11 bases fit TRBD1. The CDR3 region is CASSIGTGGNYEQYF. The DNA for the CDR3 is TGTGCCAGTAGTATCGGGACAGGGGGGAACTACGAGCAGTACTTC.